This T cell receptor (beta chain) was observed in a study of neurological immune-mediated disorders. The study, taken as a whole, reports: Multiple sclerosis, the disease with the least TCR clonal expansion, fell below healthy controls, whereas HTLV-1-associated myelopathy showed the most. None of the CDR3 amino acid sequences in expanded clones turned up in more than one subject, which points to private repertoires in all groups.

MiXCR, applied by TCRdb to the 5' RACE reads, yields one record per CDR3 protein. Found here are roughly 50,000 distinct CDR3 sequences, roughly an eighth of them singletons; the top ten hold roughly 10%. In this sample, this clonotype turned up many times. No antigen is known for it. V gave up 5 bases and J gave up 0 bases; unmatched junction bases: 6. Germline CDR1 and CDR2: SGHAT and FQNNGV. The CDR3 length is 15 residues. The sequence came from a woman between 55 and 75 years old with HTLV-1-associated myelopathy (HAM/TSP). Sequenced sample: PBMCs. This sequence joins TRBV11-2 and TRBJ2-7, with 8 bases identical to TRBD2. The CDR3 spells CASSPSAGASYEQYF. The CDR3 nucleotides read TGTGCCAGCAGCCCGTCAGCGGGAGCCTCCTACGAGCAGTACTTC.